Here is one T cell receptor (beta chain) with its context. This clonotype has at least ten counts. The specificity of this receptor is unknown. Base qualities were left out, and no much larger clone turns up one base away. The library was generated by multiplex PCR. Instrument used: Illumina HiSeq 4000. To build TCR beta libraries, CDR3 regions were amplified by Arm-PCR using iRepertoire HTBI primers. Before sequencing, the PCR products went through gel purification. Processing in the source paper ran as follows. A total of fewer than 65 TRBV and some 15 TRBJ segments were identified across samples and were used for gene usage analysis of CDR3 amino acid clonotypes. COPE and FqMerger were used to merge the filtered high-quality paired reads into contigs. Contigs were aligned with BLAST to IMGT TRBV, TRBD and TRBJ reference genes, and CDR3 was defined per IMGT. Any clonotype with a frequency above 0.1% was classified as a highly expanded clone. Shannon entropy was used to measure repertoire diversity, and the Gini coefficient was used to measure V-J evenness. A clonotype was considered public if more than one individual shared it. The public sequencing data were trimmed at Q25 with fastp and processed into clonotypes with MiXCR by TCRdb, which kept only in-frame beta chains. Each CDR3 protein gets just one entry, which takes the most common genes and DNA from the rows behind it. These V and J calls are TCRdb output, not the study's own analysis. The sample table records approximately 400,000 distinct CDR3 sequences; around 20% of these occur just once. The ten biggest clones cover around 20% of the sample.

The sample's time point label is to be understood as: persistent/refractory GD, antithyroid drugs over 5 years with positive TRAb. For both TCR sequencing and RNA sequencing, RNA was extracted from PBMCs in TRIzol. The diagnosis of Graves' disease was made according to American Thyroid Association guidelines. The patients came from an endocrinology department in Xi'an, China. From each patient, 8 to 10 milliliters of peripheral blood was collected into an EDTA anticoagulant tube. Ficoll Paque Plus density gradient separation was used to isolate PBMCs, and no further T cell sorting was done. An Agilent 2100 Bioanalyzer and agarose gel were used to assess RNA quality, and a NanoDrop 2000 was used to measure RNA concentration. Trimming takes 1 base from V and 0 bases from J, and the germline ends sit 7 bases apart. From a lookup of the germline V gene, CDR1 and CDR2 are SGHTA and FQGNSA. From its cysteine to its phenylalanine, the CDR3 spans 15 amino acids. Of all the DNA, just the CDR3 is kept, 45 bases in frame from base 1.

The sample comes from a study of regulatory T cells in long-lasting Graves disease (dated by TCRdb to the early 2020s). For the study in its entirety: Persistent Graves' disease meant more than 5 years of antithyroid drug treatment with TSH receptor autoantibodies that stayed positive. A total of about 33 samples were covered by TCR sequencing, comprising around 13 persistent and approximately 20 newly diagnosed Graves' disease patients. The study was registered as a clinical trial and conducted in China. Persistent Graves' disease patients in the clinical cohort had taken antithyroid drugs for roughly 10 years on average. This study used TCR sequencing and RNA sequencing of peripheral blood to compare persistent Graves' disease patients against newly diagnosed Graves' disease patients.

What the authors observed across the whole study: Patients with persistent disease shared more public clonotypes (approximately 2,500) than newly diagnosed patients did (approximately 990). The authors acknowledged the small sample size as a limitation that may reduce accuracy. Compared with newly diagnosed patients, patients with persistent Graves' disease had lower TCR Shannon entropy and fewer highly expanded clones, which suggests clonal expansion. Peripheral blood alone was examined, since thyroid tissue, which constituted the primary lesion, could not be accessed. Preferential use of TRBV28, TRBJ1-2 and TRBJ2-5 was observed in persistent disease, whereas TRBV20-1 and TRBJ2-1 were favored in newly diagnosed disease. Sequencing and analysis were limited to the TCR beta chain.

The clonotype was recovered from a female donor with Graves disease. The sequencing here drew on peripheral blood mononuclear cells (PBMCs), taken when the disease was refractory, from a patient treated with antithyroid drugs. This chain joins TRBV7-2 to TRBJ1-5, with a weak D call of TRBD1 (6 bases match). For the CDR3, the sequence is CASSLEDSSNQPQHF. The DNA reads TGTGCCAGCAGCTTAGAGGACAGTAGCAATCAGCCCCAGCATTTT.